This T cell receptor (beta chain) was documented in a study of blood T cell repertoires in COVID-19. About the study: Italy, Spain and the United States were the sources of the convalescent and acute COVID-19 samples. Sources were T cells, B-cell-depleted T cells, or PBMCs; the material itself was cDNA or gDNA.

Germline lookup yields CDR1 LNHNV and CDR2 YYDKDF (reference sequence). V shed 5 bases, J shed 4 bases, and the junction held 5 bases outside the gene matches. The CDR3 sequence is 15 residues long. Seattle patients were enrolled during active infection and followed longitudinally. Authors' processing steps: From reference gene primer amplification, estimates of nucleated cell counts were derived. Using immunoSEQ multiplex PCR, the repertoire was profiled, and TCRdb retains in-frame clones only, with some absent. Clone size and the V and J calls come from that table; the DNA yielded D and trimming. Of a few hundred thousand clones in the sample, roughly 80% were seen once.

This TCR was recovered from a person aged 70 to 79 with COVID-19, enrolled during active disease. The J gene is TRBJ1-5, the V gene TRBV15; TRBD1 aligns across 10 bases. The sample comprised peripheral blood. CDR3 in amino acids: CATSGDRGSNQPQHF. As DNA, the CDR3 is TGTGCCACCAGCGGGGACAGGGGATCGAATCAGCCCCAGCATTTT.